One sample yielded the 10 T cell receptor beta chains listed below, sequenced in a study of OX40 agonist ivuxolimab in advanced cancers. Sequencing used immunoSEQ multiplex PCR; TCRdb keeps in-frame clones, though not all of them. The data show 13,000 to 15,000 clones, with around 77% seen just once and under 35% held by the top ten. The source material was CD4+ or CD8+ T cells sorted from blood, sampled in a trial of the OX40 agonist ivuxolimab. These receptors were taken from an adult with an advanced solid tumor such as melanoma, head and neck, liver or kidney cancer.

The CDR3 protein is CASSERQYGYGYTF. CDR3 nucleotide sequence: TGTGCCAGCAGTGAAAGGCAATACGGATATGGCTACACCTTC. The chain carries TRBV25-1 and TRBJ1-2, with no clear D. This CDR3 contains 14 residues. Germline V gene lookup returns CDR1 MGHDK and CDR2 SYGVNS. The V and J ends lost 2 bases and 5 bases respectively, with 12 bases between them.

V and J are TRBV7-9 and TRBJ2-1; TRBD1 is a possible D gene (6 bases). The CDR3 is 14 residues long. CDR1 is SEHNR, CDR2 FQNEAQ, per germline (reference sequence). Trimming pared 4 bases from V and 5 bases from J, leaving 12 bases between. For the CDR3, the DNA is TGTGCCAGCAGCTCCACCGACAGGAACAATGAGCAGTTCTTC. It is translated as CASSSTDRNNEQFF. The full variable domain, rest sourced from reference TRBV7-9 and TRBJ2-1, is DTGVSQNPRHKITKRGQNVTFRCDPISEHNRLYWYRQTLGQGPEFLTYFQNEAQLEKSRLLSDRFSAERPKGSFSTLEIQRTEQGDSAMYLCASSSTDRNNEQFFGPGTRLTVL.

The chain has TRBV12-5 and TRBJ2-7; possible D gene TRBD1, 6 bases. V lost 7 bases and J lost 5, with 15 bases in between. CDR1 and CDR2 (germline): LGHNT, FRNRAP. The CDR3 covers 13 residues. CDR3 coding DNA: TGTGCTAGTGCCCCCCAGGGGCCGGACGAGCAGTACTTC. This codes for CASAPQGPDEQYF. The complete variable domain, with remaining parts taken from reference TRBV12-5 and TRBJ2-7, reads DARVTQTPRHKVTEMGQEVTMRCQPILGHNTVFWYRQTMMQGLELLAYFRNRAPLDDSGMPKDRFSAEMPDATLATLKIQPSEPRDSAVYFCASAPQGPDEQYFGPGTRLTVT.

The rearrangement links TRBV11-2 to TRBJ2-5, with 8 bases that match TRBD2. The J call is in doubt because the DNA end fits TRBJ2-7 better. Per germline, CDR1 SGHAT and CDR2 FQNNGV. The CDR3 has 15 amino acids. The CDR3 here is CASSLLLAGSYEQYF. The CDR3 DNA reads as TGTGCCAGCAGCCTTCTGCTAGCGGGCTCCTACGAGCAGTACTTC.

Worth noting for this clone: The identical CDR3 is also encoded by other nucleotide sequences in the sample. The chain links TRBV25-1 to TRBJ2-4; 7 bases fit TRBD1. The J segment lost 3 bases and the V segment lost 1 base, leaving 9 bases of the junction unmatched. Germline CDR1 reads MGHDK; CDR2 reads SYGVNS. This CDR3 is 17 amino acids long. CDR3 DNA sequence: TGTGCCAGCAGTGAATCGGTACCAGACAGGGACAAAAACATTCAGTACTTC. Its translation is CASSESVPDRDKNIQYF.

This clone was seen just once. The V gene is TRBV5-1, the J gene TRBJ2-4; D ambiguous. Germline V CDR1 and CDR2: SGHRS, YFSETQ. With 5 bases removed from V and 1 base from J, the gap between germline ends came to 10 bases. This CDR3 is 14 amino acids long. CDR3 region: CASRDVEAKNIQYF. The DNA of the CDR3 is TGCGCCAGCAGGGATGTGGAGGCCAAAAACATTCAGTACTTC.

The chain uses TRBV27 and TRBJ2-1; 12 bases match TRBD1. Trimming at V came to 7 bases and at J to 4 bases, leaving 11 bases not matched to a gene. CDR3 size: 17 residues. In germline, CDR1 is MNHEY, CDR2 SMNVEV (reference sequence). CDR3 sequence: CASTRDRGLRVYNEQFF. CDR3 nucleotide sequence: TGTGCCAGCACTCGGGACAGGGGGCTCCGGGTTTACAATGAGCAGTTCTTC.

V and J are TRBV4-1 and TRBJ1-4; tentatively, D is TRBD1 (5 bases). Germline V gene sequence: CDR1 MGHRA, CDR2 YSYEKL. The V and J ends lost 3 bases and 7 bases respectively, with 15 bases between them. The CDR3 is 15 amino acids. The CDR3 DNA sequence: TGCGCCAGCAGCCAGGGGCTTCCGGGGGGTGAAAAACTGTTTTTT. It translates to CASSQGLPGGEKLFF.

Here the CDR3 reads CASSETQGENTEAFF. In nucleotides, the CDR3 is TGCGCCAGCAGTGAGACACAGGGAGAGAACACTGAAGCTTTCTTT. The V gene is TRBV10-1, the J gene TRBJ1-1; D perhaps matches TRBD1 (6 bases). The CDR3 has 15 amino acids. Germline V gene lookup returns CDR1 WNHNN and CDR2 SYGVQD (reference sequence). V dropped 2 bases and J dropped 1 base, with 11 bases sitting between them.

CDR3 bases: TGCGCCAGCACAGGACCGGGGCCCCTCTCCTACGAGCAGTACTTC. This encodes CASTGPGPLSYEQYF. J is TRBJ2-7 and V is TRBV23-1; tentatively, D is TRBD1 or TRBD2 (5 bases each). TRBV23-1 qualifies as an ORF whose function is uncertain. Trimming shortened V by 7 bases and J by 0 bases, and 16 bases separated the two germline ends. The CDR3 runs to 15 residues.